Listed here is a single T cell receptor (beta chain). These data originate in a study of chemoradiotherapy in HPV16-positive cancers. The data were produced by immunoSEQ multiplex PCR, yet TCRdb's version contains in-frame clones alone and is incomplete. The sample holds 45,000 to 60,000 clones; more than 75% are singletons and the top ten take under 3.5%. This CDR3 region has 15 residues. V gave up 6 bases and J gave up 5 bases, with 19 bases separating them. The germline gives CDR1 KGHSH, CDR2 LQKENI. Sequenced here: blood, sampled from a patient who underwent chemoradiotherapy. This receptor was identified in a human donor with HPV-associated anogenital cancer. The chain is built from TRBV18 and TRBJ2-5; D not certain. The CDR3 sequence: CASSPIVGSQETQYF. CDR3 bases: TGTGCCAGCTCCCCAATTGTGGGTAGCCAGGAGACCCAGTACTTC.